The clone carrying this T cell receptor beta chain has ten or more counts. Its specificity is not known. This CDR3 contains 15 residues. Germline V CDR1 and CDR2: SGHAT, FQNNGV. With 4 bases clipped from V and 7 bases from J, the junction kept 12 bases outside the gene matches. The sample originates from a study of T cells in Graves' hyperthyroidism and ophthalmopathy. Overall study context: The blood sample was taken at first diagnosis, before treatment began. Findings of the study overall: Most thyroid clonotypes expanded above 0.001 appeared in blood too.

Authors of the study amplified TCR beta CDR3 regions from RNA transcripts. A set of HTBI primers served as the primers for a first-round RT-PCR of the TCR CDR3. Each CDR3 protein is one row after TCRdb ran MiXCR on the multiplex PCR reads. The sample consists of around 600,000 distinct CDR3 sequences, approximately 15% of them appearing once. Input material: blood. The rearrangement uses TRBV11-2 and TRBJ2-7; 8 nucleotides line up with TRBD2. The sequence was obtained from a woman between 35 and 50 years old with Graves' ophthalmopathy. In nucleotides, the CDR3 is TGTGCCAGCAGCTCCACCGCCGTCGGGGGGGCAGAGCAGTACTTC. Translating it yields CASSSTAVGGAEQYF.